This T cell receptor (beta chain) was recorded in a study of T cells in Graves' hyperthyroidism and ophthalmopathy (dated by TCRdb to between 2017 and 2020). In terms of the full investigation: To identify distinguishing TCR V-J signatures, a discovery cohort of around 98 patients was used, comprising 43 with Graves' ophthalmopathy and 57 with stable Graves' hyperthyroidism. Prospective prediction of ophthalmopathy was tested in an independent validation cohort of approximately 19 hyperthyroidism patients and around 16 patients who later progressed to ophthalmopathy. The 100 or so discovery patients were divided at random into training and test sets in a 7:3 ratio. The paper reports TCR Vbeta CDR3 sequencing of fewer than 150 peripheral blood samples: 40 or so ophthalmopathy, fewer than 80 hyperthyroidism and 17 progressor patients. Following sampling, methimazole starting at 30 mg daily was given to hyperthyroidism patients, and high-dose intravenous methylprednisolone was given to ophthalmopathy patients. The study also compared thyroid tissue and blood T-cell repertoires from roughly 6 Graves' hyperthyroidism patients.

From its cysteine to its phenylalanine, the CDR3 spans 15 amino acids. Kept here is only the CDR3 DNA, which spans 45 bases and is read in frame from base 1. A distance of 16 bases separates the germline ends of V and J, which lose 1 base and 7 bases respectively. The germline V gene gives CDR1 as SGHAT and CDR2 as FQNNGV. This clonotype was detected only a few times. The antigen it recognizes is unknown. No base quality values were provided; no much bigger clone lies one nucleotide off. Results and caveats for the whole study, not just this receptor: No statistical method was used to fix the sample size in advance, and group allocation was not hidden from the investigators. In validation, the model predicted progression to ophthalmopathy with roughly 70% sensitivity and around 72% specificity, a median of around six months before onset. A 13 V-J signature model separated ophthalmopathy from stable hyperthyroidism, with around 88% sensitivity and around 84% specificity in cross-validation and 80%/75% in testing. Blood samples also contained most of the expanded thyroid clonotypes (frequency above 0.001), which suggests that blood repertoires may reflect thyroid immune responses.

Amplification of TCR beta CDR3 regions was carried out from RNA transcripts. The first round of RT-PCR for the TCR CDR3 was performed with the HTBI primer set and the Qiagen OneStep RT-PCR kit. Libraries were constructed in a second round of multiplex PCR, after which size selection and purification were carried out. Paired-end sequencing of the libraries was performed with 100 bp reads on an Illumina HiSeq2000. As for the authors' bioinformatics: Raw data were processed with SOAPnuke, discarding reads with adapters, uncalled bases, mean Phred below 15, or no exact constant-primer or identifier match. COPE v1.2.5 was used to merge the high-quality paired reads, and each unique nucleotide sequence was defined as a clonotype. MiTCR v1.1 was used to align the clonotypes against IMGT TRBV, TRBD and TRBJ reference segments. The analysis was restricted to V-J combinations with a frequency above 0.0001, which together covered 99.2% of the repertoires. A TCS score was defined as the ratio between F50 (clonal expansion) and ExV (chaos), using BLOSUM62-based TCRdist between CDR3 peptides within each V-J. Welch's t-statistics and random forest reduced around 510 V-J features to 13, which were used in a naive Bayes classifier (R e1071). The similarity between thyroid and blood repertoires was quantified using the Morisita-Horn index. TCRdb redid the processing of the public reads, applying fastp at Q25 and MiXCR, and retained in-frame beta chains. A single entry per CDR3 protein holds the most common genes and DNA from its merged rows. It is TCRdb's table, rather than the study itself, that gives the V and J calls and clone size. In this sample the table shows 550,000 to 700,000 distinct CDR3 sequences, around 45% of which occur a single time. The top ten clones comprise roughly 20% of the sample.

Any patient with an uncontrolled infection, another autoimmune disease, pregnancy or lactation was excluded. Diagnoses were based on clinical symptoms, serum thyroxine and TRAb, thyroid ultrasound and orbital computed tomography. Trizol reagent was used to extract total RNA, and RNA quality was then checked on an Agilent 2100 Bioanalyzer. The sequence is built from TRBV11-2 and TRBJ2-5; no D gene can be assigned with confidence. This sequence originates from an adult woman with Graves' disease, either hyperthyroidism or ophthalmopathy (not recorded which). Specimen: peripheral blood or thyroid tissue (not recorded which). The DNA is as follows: TGTGCCAGCAGCTTAGGGTCCGCCGTCCTCGGGACCCAGTACTTC. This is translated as CASSLGSAVLGTQYF.